This T cell receptor beta chain was sequenced during a study of OX40 agonist ivuxolimab in advanced cancers. Profiled with immunoSEQ multiplex PCR; TCRdb holds only in-frame clones, not every one. The sample has about 98,000 clones; about 88% are singletons. Trimming cost V 4 bases and J 8 bases; bases outside gene matches: 7. The CDR3 covers 15 residues. Per the germline V gene, CDR1 is SGHNT and CDR2 is YYREEE (reference sequence). The specimen was CD4+ or CD8+ T cells sorted from blood, collected in a trial of the OX40 agonist ivuxolimab. The clonotype comes from an adult with an advanced solid tumor such as melanoma, head and neck, liver or kidney cancer. The chain carries TRBV5-4 and TRBJ2-1; 12 nucleotides line up with TRBD2. CDR3 in DNA: TGTGCCAGCAGCGCGACTAGCGGGAGTCTCCATGAGCAGTTCTTC. Its protein product is CASSATSGSLHEQFF.